The sequence of this T cell receptor (beta chain) was determined in a study of identical twins. One entry per CDR3 protein results from TCRdb running MiXCR on the 5' RACE reads. Among 500,000 to 550,000 distinct CDR3 sequences listed, approximately 20% were seen once. V dropped 5 bases and J dropped 5 bases, with 19 bases sitting between them. Germline CDR1 SGHVS, CDR2 FNYEAQ. This CDR3 has 15 residues. This clonotype was recorded only once. The data were also submitted as part of a second study, on yellow fever vaccine responses in identical twins.

The specimen was CD4+ T cells sorted from blood. The chain carries TRBV7-6 and TRBJ2-7; perhaps TRBD1 as D (6 bases). The TCR was taken from a woman aged 18-29 years in good health. The CDR3 is CASSMGRNRADEQYF. CDR3 nucleotide sequence: TGTGCCAGCAGCATGGGGCGTAACAGGGCGGACGAGCAGTACTTC.